Each of the 21 T cell receptor beta chains below was sequenced from the same sample in a study of cytomegalovirus exposure and HLA in healthy donors (dated 2017 in TCRdb). The library was prepared using the immunoSEQ multiplex PCR assay. A mixture of 60 forward primers for TCR Vbeta segments and 13 reverse primers for TCR Jbeta segments was used in the multiplex PCR. The table comes from immuneACCESS by way of TCRdb, which keeps in-frame sequences with V and J called. Part of the clones is missing from these tables; in studies checked, under half for an unresolved V gene and the rest for unknown reasons. A total of approximately 150,000 clones appear in this sample, 80% of them only once. Over 8% of the sample belongs to the ten largest clones. The sequencing input was PBMCs. The source of these receptors is a man aged 18 to 35 in good health and CMV-seropositive.

This chain uses TRBV27 with TRBJ2-6; D ambiguous. Per germline, CDR1 MNHEY and CDR2 SMNVEV (reference sequence). The CDR3 length is 14 residues. V lost 2 bases to trimming and J lost 1 base, with 3 bases between them. The CDR3 coding sequence is TGTGCCAGCAGTTTACAGTCTGGGGCCAACGTCCTGACTTTC. Translating gives CASSLQSGANVLTF. The whole variable domain, filled in from reference TRBV27 and TRBJ2-6, reads EAQVTQNPRYLITVTGKKLTVTCSQNMNHEYMSWYRQDPGLGLRQIYYSMNVEVTDKGDVPEGYKVSRKEKRNFPLILESPSPNQTSLYFCASSLQSGANVLTFGAGSRLTVL.

The rearrangement links TRBV21-1 to TRBJ1-1; the DNA was not used to check the table's D call, TRBD1. TRBV21-1 constitutes a pseudogene. CDR3 size: 14 residues. CDR3: CASSLTGTGTEAFF. CDR3 coding DNA: TGTGCCAGCAGCTTAACCGGGACAGGGACTGAAGCTTTCTTT.

This clone has a handful of counts. This chain uses TRBV2 with TRBJ1-5, with 9 bases aligning to TRBD1. V gave up 5 bases and J gave up 6 bases; unmatched junction bases: 8. The CDR3 consists of 15 residues. Germline-derived CDR1 and CDR2 are SNHLY and FYNNEI. For the CDR3, the DNA is TGTGCCAGCAGTCCCGGGACAGGGTCCTCTCAGCCCCAGCATTTT. Translating it yields CASSPGTGSSQPQHF.

This chain connects TRBV7-2 to TRBJ2-7; TRBD2 aligns across 13 bases. V trimming: 5 bases; J trimming: 2 bases; junction bases outside the gene matches: 3. CDR1 and CDR2 from the germline V gene are SGHTA and FQGNSA. The CDR3 runs to 15 residues. In DNA form, the CDR3 reads TGTGCCAGCAGCCTGGGGACTAGCGGGACCTACGAGCAGTACTTC. As protein: CASSLGTSGTYEQYF.

The chain carries TRBV7-6 and TRBJ2-1; the D gene is possibly TRBD2 (6 bases). With 9 bases removed from V and 6 bases from J, the gap between germline ends came to 15 bases. The CDR3 consists of 13 residues. CDR1 is SGHVS, CDR2 FNYEAQ, per germline. Here the CDR3 DNA reads TGTGCCAGTACATGGGGGGTTGGCAATGAGCAGTTCTTC. Translated, it gives CASTWGVGNEQFF.

V usage is TRBV6-5 and J usage is TRBJ2-1; D is ambiguous. V lost 0 bases, J lost 5 bases, and 8 bases lay in between. The CDR3 runs 14 residues. The germline CDR1 and CDR2 sequences are MNHEY and SVGAGI. CDR3 region: CASSYSRVDNEQFF. CDR3 DNA sequence: TGTGCCAGCAGTTACTCGCGAGTAGACAATGAGCAGTTCTTC.

This clone was observed a single time. The chain joins TRBV19 to TRBJ2-2, with TRBD1 matching 8 bases. The junction had 2 bases not matched to a gene; V was cut back by 4 bases and J by 7 bases. CDR1 is LNHDA and CDR2 is SQIVND in the germline V gene (reference sequence). This CDR3 spans 13 amino acids. CDR3 sequence: CASSRTGYGELFF. As DNA, the CDR3 is TGTGCCAGTAGTAGGACAGGGTACGGGGAGCTGTTTTTT.

The gene calls are TRBV9 and TRBJ2-3; TRBD2 agrees at 7 bases. Trimming at V came to 2 bases and at J to 3 bases, leaving 6 bases not matched to a gene. The CDR3 has 15 amino acids. The germline V gene has CDR1 SGDLS and CDR2 YYNGEE. CDR3 sequence reads: CASSVDPGGTDTQYF. The DNA of the CDR3 is TGTGCCAGCAGCGTGGACCCGGGGGGAACAGATACGCAGTATTTT.

The chain recombines TRBV4-2 with TRBJ2-2; 13 positions match TRBD2. This CDR3 is 18 amino acids long. V lost 1 base, J lost 5 bases, and 7 bases stayed unmatched. CDR1 and CDR2 (germline): LGHNA, YNFKEQ. The CDR3 reads CASSQGLAGGLGTGELFF. The DNA for the CDR3 is TGTGCCAGCAGCCAAGGACTAGCGGGGGGATTAGGAACCGGGGAGCTGTTTTTT.

The genes are TRBV7-8 and TRBJ2-2; a possible D gene is TRBD2 (6 bases). The germline V gene encodes CDR1 SGHVS and CDR2 FQNEAQ. The CDR3 contains 17 residues. V was pared by 3 bases and J by 3 bases, with 17 bases between. CDR3: CASSFPSTGSDTGELFF. The CDR3 DNA reads as TGTGCCAGCAGCTTCCCTAGTACCGGGAGTGACACCGGGGAGCTGTTTTTT.

The chain couples TRBV10-3 to TRBJ1-4; no reliable D call. CDR1 and CDR2 (germline): ENHRY, SYGVKD. CDR3 length: 13 residues. The V end lost 2 bases, the J end lost 8 bases, and 9 bases lay between the germline ends. The CDR3 loop is CAISEGSPEKLFF. CDR3 nucleotides: TGTGCCATCAGTGAGGGCTCCCCCGAAAAACTGTTTTTT.

This chain uses TRBV27 with TRBJ1-4; a weak D match, TRBD1 (6 bases). The ends were cut back, 6 bases at V and 7 bases at J, with 12 bases in the middle. The CDR3 is 13 amino acids. Germline V CDR1 and CDR2: MNHEY, SMNVEV (reference sequence). CDR3 amino acids: CASSSQGPEKLFF. The CDR3 nucleotides read TGTGCCAGCAGCTCCCAGGGGCCTGAAAAACTGTTTTTT.

V gene TRBV18 combines with J gene TRBJ2-3; a weak D match, TRBD1 (5 bases). This CDR3 comprises 15 residues. In germline, CDR1 is KGHSH, CDR2 LQKENI. With 2 bases removed from V and 2 bases from J, the gap between germline ends came to 11 bases. The chain's CDR3 is CASSPNVDTTDTQYF. CDR3 nucleotides: TGTGCCAGCTCACCAAATGTGGACACCACAGATACGCAGTATTTT.

The chain carries TRBV27 and TRBJ2-1, with D possibly being TRBD2 (5 bases). Germline CDR1 reads MNHEY; CDR2 reads SMNVEV (reference sequence). This CDR3 comprises 14 residues. V lost 1 base and J lost 8, with 12 bases in between. CDR3 protein: CASSLWASQYEQFF. The CDR3 bases are TGTGCCAGCAGTTTATGGGCTAGCCAGTATGAGCAGTTCTTC.

The DNA of the CDR3 is TGTGCCAGCAGCTCGGGACACTCCTACGAGCAGTACTTC. Translating it yields CASSSGHSYEQYF. The J gene is TRBJ2-7, the V gene TRBV7-6, with a weak D call TRBD1 (6 bases). Germline CDR1 and CDR2: SGHVS and FNYEAQ. The CDR3 extends over 13 amino acids. V was trimmed by 4 bases and J by 0 bases, leaving 7 bases between them.

The chain has TRBV15 and TRBJ1-1, with D hard to call. Trimming cost V 5 bases and J 0 bases, with 7 bases left between them. The CDR3 sequence is 13 residues long. Per the germline V gene, CDR1 is LNHNV and CDR2 is YYDKDF (reference sequence). CDR3 protein: CATSPDMNTEAFF. CDR3 nucleotides: TGTGCCACCAGCCCAGATATGAACACTGAAGCTTTCTTT.

The V and J genes are TRBV28 and TRBJ1-2, with 9 bases fitting TRBD1. The CDR3 sequence is 14 residues long. Trimming cost V 6 bases and J 8 bases; bases outside gene matches: 10. Germline CDR1 MDHEN, CDR2 SYDVKM. CDR3 coding DNA: TGTGCCAGCAGCACGGACAGGGGCCGAGGGGGCTACACCTTC. Protein sequence: CASSTDRGRGGYTF.

This clone was counted a single time. The chain links TRBV6-5 to TRBJ1-1; no definite D call. V was cut by 5 bases and J by 6 bases, with 16 bases left in between. The germline V gene has CDR1 MNHEY and CDR2 SVGAGI. The CDR3 is 14 amino acids. The chain's CDR3 is CASSRFLGGAEAFF. CDR3 nucleotide sequence: TGTGCCAGCAGTCGCTTTCTAGGTGGCGCTGAAGCTTTCTTT.

This clone was detected only once. The chain couples TRBV6-1 to TRBJ1-5, with 9 bases fitting TRBD1. V shed 6 bases and J 2 bases; nucleotides not matched to a gene: 2. The CDR3 extends over 14 amino acids. Germline values: CDR1 MNHNS, CDR2 SASEGT. The CDR3 DNA reads as TGTGCCAGCAGACAGGGGGCGCGCAATCAGCCCCAGCATTTT. As protein: CASRQGARNQPQHF.

This chain joins TRBV5-1 and TRBJ2-5; unclear D gene. The V gene lost 1 base and the J gene lost 5 bases, with 6 bases spanning the gap. CDR1 is SGHRS and CDR2 is YFSETQ in the germline V gene. This CDR3 has 12 amino acids. CDR3 DNA: TGCGCCAGCAGCTTGTACGGGGAGACCCAGTACTTC. This sequence encodes CASSLYGETQYF.

The chain carries TRBV19 and TRBJ1-4, with D uncertain. Germline assignment: CDR1 LNHDA and CDR2 SQIVND (reference sequence). The length of the CDR3 is 15 residues. V shed 4 bases and J shed 0 bases, with 9 bases lying between them. The CDR3 DNA reads TGTGCCAGTAGTAGATACAGTTCAACTAATGAAAAACTGTTTTTT. Amino acids: CASSRYSSTNEKLFF.